This paragraph covers one TCR beta chain sequence. Its target is unknown. The data derive from a study of glioma-infiltrating T cells. Study results and caveats: Signature shared blood CDR3 motifs were enriched in low-divergence and depleted in high-divergence patients. Above-expected tissue-blood divergence occurred in all gliomas, most in low-grade ones.

V gave up 7 bases and J gave up 8 bases, with 12 bases separating them. Germline V gives CDR1 MDHEN, CDR2 SYDVKM. The length of the CDR3 is 12 residues. TCR alpha and beta CDR3 regions were amplified from RNA using iRepertoire nested multiplex PCR. TCRdb used MiXCR to reprocess the multiplex PCR reads, holding one entry per CDR3 protein. Of about 380,000 distinct CDR3 sequences listed, roughly two fifths are singletons. What was sequenced was glioma tissue, nonneoplastic brain tissue, or PBMCs (not recorded which). The source is a human donor with low-grade glioma or glioblastoma, undergoing nonglioma brain surgery, or in good health (not recorded which). V is TRBV28 and J is TRBJ1-3; possibly TRBD1 for D (5 bases). The CDR3 here is CASNPPGDTIYF. CDR3 in DNA: TGTGCCAGCAATCCCCCGGGGGACACCATATATTTT.